The 18 T cell receptor beta chains presented below share a single source sample, sequenced in a study of regulatory T cells in long-lasting Graves disease. Time point denoted: persistent/refractory GD, antithyroid drugs over 5 years with positive TRAb. PBMCs provided the RNA from which the TCR library was made. Arm-PCR of CDR3 regions with iRepertoire HTBI primers generated TCR beta libraries. TCRdb re-analysed the multiplex PCR reads in MiXCR, keeping a single row per CDR3 protein. The table shows 400,000 to 500,000 distinct CDR3 sequences, with about 20% occurring only once. This specimen consisted of peripheral blood mononuclear cells (PBMCs), obtained when the disease was refractory, from a patient treated with antithyroid drugs. The receptor source for this set is a female donor with Graves disease.

The chain employs TRBV11-2 and TRBJ2-3, with D unclear. This CDR3 contains 17 residues. Germline CDR1 SGHAT, CDR2 FQNNGV. V lost 4 bases, J lost 3 bases, and 20 bases lay in between. CDR3 residues: CASSSKLAGIETDTQYF. In nucleotides, the CDR3 is TGTGCCAGCAGCTCAAAGCTGGCTGGTATAGAGACAGATACGCAGTATTTT.

The J gene is TRBJ2-2, the V gene TRBV24-1, with D tentatively TRBD1 (7 bases). Per germline, CDR1 KGHDR and CDR2 SFDVKD. The CDR3 is 13 amino acids. The V end was cut by 4 bases, the J end by 6 bases, with 8 bases between. The CDR3 loop is CATSDRGAGELFF. The DNA of the CDR3 is TGTGCCACCAGTGACAGGGGGGCCGGGGAGCTGTTTTTT.

This clonotype has only a few counts. This chain connects TRBV30 to TRBJ2-2, with 8 bases that match TRBD2. CDR1 GTSNPN and CDR2 SVGIG come from the germline V gene (reference sequence). The V and J ends lost 7 bases and 3 bases, in that order; junction bases with no gene match: 16. The CDR3 sequence is 17 residues long. In DNA, the CDR3 is TGTGCCTCCGCGAACCATCGACCGGGACTAGACACCGGGGAGCTGTTTTTT. Its protein is CASANHRPGLDTGELFF.

The sample holds many counts of this clonotype. The chain recombines TRBV12-3 or TRBV12-4 with TRBJ1-4; 9 bases map to TRBD1. This CDR3 contains 15 residues. V was clipped by 5 bases and J by 8 bases; unmatched bases: 9. The DNA of the CDR3 is TGTGCCAGCAGTGACTGGGGGACAGGGCAAGAAAAACTGTTTTTT. It yields the protein CASSDWGTGQEKLFF.

The rearrangement uses TRBV5-1 and TRBJ1-2, with no clear D. This CDR3 has 13 amino acids. V was trimmed by 4 bases and J by 6 bases, leaving 13 bases between them. Germline V CDR1 and CDR2: SGHRS, YFSETQ. The CDR3 sequence: CASSQITEDGYTF. CDR3 coding DNA: TGCGCCAGCAGCCAAATTACCGAGGATGGCTACACCTTC.

The V call is TRBV28, the J call TRBJ2-3; 7 bases match TRBD1. Germline trimming cut 4 bases from V and 2 bases from J; bases unmatched to any gene: 9. The CDR3 consists of 16 residues. The germline CDR1 and CDR2 sequences are MDHEN and SYDVKM. CDR3 in amino acids: CASSWGQLIITDTQYF. As DNA, the CDR3 is TGTGCCAGCAGTTGGGGACAGCTAATAATCACAGATACGCAGTATTTT.

V is TRBV19 and J is TRBJ1-5, with D unclear. CDR1 LNHDA and CDR2 SQIVND come from the germline V gene (reference sequence). V shed 6 bases and J shed 2 bases, with 14 bases lying between them. The CDR3 has 15 residues. CDR3: CASRPDRYGNQPQHF. The CDR3 DNA is TGTGCCAGTAGACCGGACCGTTATGGCAATCAGCCCCAGCATTTT.

This clonotype was detected ten times or more. The chain joins TRBV28 to TRBJ2-4; D perhaps matches TRBD2 (5 bases). V was shortened by 5 bases and J by 1 base, with 12 bases between the two germline ends. This CDR3 region has 15 residues. Germline assignment: CDR1 MDHEN and CDR2 SYDVKM. CDR3 coding DNA: TGTGCCAGCAGTACCCCAAGAGGGGCCAAAAACATTCAGTACTTC. It yields the protein CASSTPRGAKNIQYF.

The chain employs TRBV5-1 and TRBJ1-3, with D perhaps matching TRBD1 (5 bases). This CDR3 region has 14 residues. The germline V gene encodes CDR1 SGHRS and CDR2 YFSETQ. V was cut by 4 bases and J by 4 bases, with 12 bases left in between. The CDR3 spells CASSTGVNGNTIYF. DNA of the CDR3: TGCGCCAGCAGCACGGGGGTGAACGGAAACACCATATATTTT.

This clonotype has at least ten counts. The chain links TRBV7-6 to TRBJ1-2, with TRBD1 matching 9 bases. CDR1 SGHVS and CDR2 FNYEAQ come from the germline V gene. The V and J ends lost 2 bases and 4 bases, in that order; junction bases with no gene match: 17. This CDR3 has 19 amino acids. The CDR3 here is CASSLTTTPAGTGIYGYTF. The CDR3 DNA is TGTGCCAGCAGCTTAACCACGACTCCCGCCGGGACAGGGATCTATGGCTACACCTTC.

The V and J genes are TRBV4-1 and TRBJ1-1; D is possibly TRBD1 (6 bases). Trimming removed 6 bases at V and 0 bases at J, with 20 bases between. There are 17 residues in the CDR3. Germline loops: CDR1 MGHRA, CDR2 YSYEKL. CDR3 DNA: TGCGCCAGCAGACGCGACAGTCAGACAGGACTGAACACTGAAGCTTTCTTT. Its translation: CASRRDSQTGLNTEAFF.

There are a few counts of this clonotype. The J gene is TRBJ2-1, the V gene TRBV29-1; 11 bases are shared with TRBD2. This CDR3 is built from 14 residues. Trimming removed 6 bases from V and 2 bases from J; junction bases left unmatched: 3. Germline CDR1 is SQVTM and CDR2 is ANQGSEA. The CDR3 DNA reads as TGCAGCGTCGAGGGACTAGCGGCCTACAATGAGCAGTTCTTC. It translates to CSVEGLAAYNEQFF.

This clonotype was seen a few times. This sequence joins TRBV7-3 and TRBJ2-7; D possibly matches TRBD1 or TRBD2 (5 bases each). From germline, CDR1 is SGHTA and CDR2 FQGTGA. Trimming shortened V by 2 bases and J by 5 bases, and 16 bases separated the two germline ends. The CDR3 loop spans 15 amino acids. CDR3 nucleotides: TGTGCCAGCAGCTTAGAAGGGACCGTTATCAACGAGCAGTACTTC. Protein sequence: CASSLEGTVINEQYF.

Notes on this clonotype: The junction and the germline gene differ at one end; a read error may be behind it. The V gene is TRBV5-5, the J gene TRBJ2-3; D tentatively fits TRBD1 or TRBD2 (5 bases each). The CDR3 runs to 15 residues. Germline V CDR1 and CDR2: SGHKS, YYEKEE (reference sequence). For the CDR3, the DNA is TGCGCCAGCAGCGGAGGACACCTTAGCACAGATACGCAGTATTTT. This translates into CASSGGHLSTDTQYF.

In its sample, this clonotype was seen a few times. The chain recombines TRBV28 with TRBJ2-5; possible D gene TRBD1, 5 bases. The CDR3 runs 12 residues. With 7 bases removed from V and 4 bases from J, the gap between germline ends came to 10 bases. Germline V CDR1 and CDR2: MDHEN, SYDVKM. DNA for the CDR3: TGTGCCAGCACCCAGGGTCCAGAGACCCAGTACTTC. Encoded protein: CASTQGPETQYF.

This chain links TRBV13 with TRBJ1-5, with D hard to call. The V gene's germline CDR1 is PRHDT and CDR2 FYEKMQ (reference sequence). V lost 1 base, J lost 2 bases, and 6 bases lay in between. CDR3 length: 14 residues. This chain's CDR3 is CASSLAGRNQPQHF. The CDR3 DNA follows: TGTGCCAGCAGCTTAGCGGGTCGCAATCAGCCCCAGCATTTT. Full variable domain (missing parts from reference TRBV13 and TRBJ1-5): AAGVIQSPRHLIKEKRETATLKCYPIPRHDTVYWYQQGPGQDPQFLISFYEKMQSDKGSIPDRFSAQQFSDYHSELNMSSLELGDSALYFCASSLAGRNQPQHFGDGTRLSIL.

The chain employs TRBV6-1 and TRBJ1-2, with D maybe TRBD1 (5 bases). The germline V gene encodes CDR1 MNHNS and CDR2 SASEGT. The CDR3 consists of 17 residues. The ends were cut back, 6 bases at V and 1 base at J, with 21 bases in the middle. This CDR3 reads CASRMGTTHQVNYGYTF. In DNA, the CDR3 is TGTGCCAGCAGAATGGGGACCACTCACCAAGTTAACTATGGCTACACCTTC.

The chain employs TRBV30 and TRBJ2-2; D ambiguous. Germline loops: CDR1 GTSNPN, CDR2 SVGIG (reference sequence). The CDR3 is 15 residues long. Trimming stripped 4 bases from V and 2 bases from J, with 14 bases between. The CDR3 loop reads CAWTVLVSNTGELFF. In DNA form, the CDR3 reads TGTGCCTGGACGGTCCTAGTTTCCAACACCGGGGAGCTGTTTTTT.